The 18 T cell receptor beta chains below come from one sample, sequenced in a study of shared clonotypes between healthy human individuals. Method: immunoSEQ multiplex PCR; TCRdb's copy keeps in-frame clones and lacks some. The table lists fewer than 350,000 clones, about nine tenths of them singletons. The sample taken for sequencing was memory CD8+ T cells sorted from blood. Stated subset: CD45RO+ cells pooled with CCR7-negative TemRA cells. Receptors originate from a man between 18 and 29 years old in good health.

The chain carries TRBV28 and TRBJ2-7; 12 bases line up with TRBD2. Germline V gives CDR1 MDHEN, CDR2 SYDVKM. V trimming: 6 bases; J trimming: 0 bases; junction bases outside the gene matches: 15. This CDR3 region has 19 residues. Here the CDR3 DNA reads TGTGCCAGCAGCCAAACGCTAGGGACTAGCGGGTTGAGCTCCTACGAGCAGTACTTC. This codes for CASSQTLGTSGLSSYEQYF.

V gene TRBV15 combines with J gene TRBJ1-3, with D hard to call. The CDR3 loop spans 13 amino acids. Trimming left V 5 bases short and J 0 bases short, with 5 bases between. CDR1 LNHNV and CDR2 YYDKDF come from the germline V gene (reference sequence). The CDR3 DNA sequence: TGTGCCACCAGCGGGGTCTCTGGAAACACCATATATTTT. Translated: CATSGVSGNTIYF.

The CDR3 here is CASSEYWGREQYF. For the CDR3, the DNA is TGTGCCAGCAGTGAGTATTGGGGGCGCGAGCAGTACTTC. The chain carries TRBV2 and TRBJ2-7, with D possibly being TRBD1 (6 bases). There are 13 residues in the CDR3. The germline CDR1 and CDR2 sequences are SNHLY and FYNNEI. Trimming took off 3 bases at V and 6 bases at J, with 12 bases between the two ends.

The V gene is TRBV7-6, the J gene TRBJ2-5; 9 bases line up with TRBD2. V lost 3 bases to trimming and J lost 3 bases; unmatched junction nucleotides: 5. This CDR3 comprises 15 residues. Germline V gene data show CDR1 as SGHVS and CDR2 as FNYEAQ. The CDR3 DNA sequence: TGTGCCAGCAGCTTTAGACTAGCGGATGAAGAGACCCAGTACTTC. It encodes CASSFRLADEETQYF. The variable domain in full, with the rest retrieved from reference TRBV7-6 and TRBJ2-5, is GAGVSQSPRYKVTKRGQDVALRCDPISGHVSLYWYRQALGQGPEFLTYFNYEAQQDKSGLPNDRFSAERPEGSISTLTIQRTEQRDSAMYRCASSFRLADEETQYFGPGTRLLVL.

This chain connects TRBV5-1 to TRBJ2-2; D call uncertain. The CDR3 is 13 amino acids. Germline V gives CDR1 SGHRS, CDR2 YFSETQ. Trimming took off 5 bases at V and 1 base at J, with 6 bases between the two ends. The CDR3 region is CASRTQNTGELFF. CDR3 in DNA: TGCGCCAGCAGGACTCAGAACACCGGGGAGCTGTTTTTT.

This chain uses TRBV4-3 with TRBJ2-1, with D tentatively TRBD1 (6 bases). This CDR3 contains 15 residues. Germline assignment: CDR1 LGHNA and CDR2 YSLEER. Trimming removed 4 bases from V and 6 bases from J, with 16 bases in between. The CDR3 region has the DNA TGCGCCAGCAGCCGAGGGACAACGCTGGGCAATGAGCAGTTCTTC. This gives the protein CASSRGTTLGNEQFF.

The DNA of the CDR3 is TGTGCCAGCAGTGAACTCTGGAACGGCTACACAGATACGCAGTATTTT. It yields the protein CASSELWNGYTDTQYF. The chain is built from TRBV2 and TRBJ2-3; D unresolved. Germline CDR1 and CDR2: SNHLY and FYNNEI. The CDR3 loop spans 16 amino acids. Trimming left V 2 bases short and J 2 bases short, with 14 bases between. The full variable domain, with the rest looked up from reference TRBV2 and TRBJ2-3, is EPEVTQTPSHQVTQMGQEVILRCVPISNHLYFYWYRQILGQKVEFLVSFYNNEISEKSEIFDDQFSVERPDGSNFTLKIRSTKLEDSAMYFCASSELWNGYTDTQYFGPGTRLTVL.

This clone came up a few times. The V and J genes are TRBV27 and TRBJ2-7; D uncertain. The V end lost 3 bases, the J end lost 4 bases, and 16 bases lay between the germline ends. This CDR3 comprises 15 residues. Germline-derived CDR1 and CDR2 are MNHEY and SMNVEV (reference sequence). The CDR3 region has the DNA TGTGCCAGCAGTTTTGGCCCTTCTTATACTTACGAGCAGTACTTC. Translating it yields CASSFGPSYTYEQYF.

CDR3 protein: CASSRTGGTDTQYF. The CDR3 nucleotides read TGTGCCAGCAGTAGGACAGGGGGGACAGATACGCAGTATTTT. V is TRBV25-1 and J is TRBJ2-3; TRBD1 aligns across 10 bases. The CDR3 loop spans 14 amino acids. After removal of 5 bases from V and 3 bases from J, the junction contained 2 bases not matched to a gene. Germline-derived CDR1 and CDR2 are MGHDK and SYGVNS.

The chain is built from TRBV7-6 and TRBJ1-1; D call uncertain. Germline CDR1 is SGHVS and CDR2 is FNYEAQ. Trimming stripped 0 bases from V and 1 base from J, with 9 bases between. The CDR3 covers 15 residues. The CDR3 reads CASSLARRGNTEAFF. In nucleotides, the CDR3 is TGTGCCAGCAGCTTAGCGCGGCGGGGGAACACTGAAGCTTTCTTT.

The chain is built from TRBV4-1 and TRBJ1-1; 7 positions match TRBD1. The V segment lost 1 base and the J segment 6 bases; nucleotides outside the gene matches: 11. The germline V gene has CDR1 MGHRA and CDR2 YSYEKL. There are 16 residues in the CDR3. For the CDR3, the DNA is TGCGCCAGCAGCCAAGGAATACAGGGGAATAGGGCTGAAGCTTTCTTT. Translation: CASSQGIQGNRAEAFF.

The V gene is TRBV9, the J gene TRBJ1-2; perhaps TRBD1 as D (5 bases). V gave up 0 bases and J gave up 4 bases, with 7 bases separating them. The CDR3 extends over 13 amino acids. Germline loops: CDR1 SGDLS, CDR2 YYNGEE. The CDR3, as DNA: TGTGCCAGCAGCGTAGTAGGGACCTATGGCTACACCTTC. This codes for CASSVVGTYGYTF.

This clone appeared a few times. J is TRBJ1-1 and V is TRBV10-3; D is ambiguous. Trimming took off 0 bases at V and 6 bases at J, with 23 bases between the two ends. The CDR3 runs to 18 residues. The germline V gene encodes CDR1 ENHRY and CDR2 SYGVKD. CDR3 sequence (DNA): TGTGCCATCAGTGAGTCGGTTAGGTTGTCCTCGGTAGAGGCTGAAGCTTTCTTT. Translated: CAISESVRLSSVEAEAFF.

The rearrangement links TRBV7-9 to TRBJ1-3, with 9 positions matching TRBD1. Germline V CDR1 and CDR2: SEHNR, FQNEAQ (reference sequence). The trim removed 5 bases at V and 3 bases at J, leaving 5 bases unmatched. This CDR3 region has 15 residues. The CDR3 is CASSLNRGLGNTIYF. In DNA, the CDR3 is TGTGCCAGCAGCCTCAACAGGGGGCTTGGAAACACCATATATTTT.

V gene TRBV13 combines with J gene TRBJ2-3, with 12 bases fitting TRBD2. CDR1 and CDR2 (germline): PRHDT, FYEKMQ (reference sequence). The CDR3 runs 16 residues. Losses at the gene ends were 0 bases for V and 4 bases for J; bases not matched to a gene: 2. This CDR3 is CASSLGLAGGSDTQYF. CDR3 nucleotide sequence: TGTGCCAGCAGCTTAGGCCTAGCGGGAGGGTCAGATACGCAGTATTTT.

V and J are TRBV6-6 and TRBJ2-7; 10 bases line up with TRBD2. The CDR3 runs 13 residues. The V segment lost 7 bases and the J segment 4 bases; nucleotides outside the gene matches: 4. Germline loops: CDR1 MNHNY, CDR2 SVGAGI (reference sequence). This CDR3 is CASTLAGVYEQYF. In DNA form, the CDR3 reads TGTGCCAGCACCCTAGCGGGAGTATACGAGCAGTACTTC.

V and J are TRBV5-4 and TRBJ2-4; D is tentatively TRBD1 or TRBD2 (7 bases each). V lost 1 base and J 3 bases, leaving 14 bases between the germline ends. The CDR3 sequence is 16 residues long. CDR1 and CDR2 (germline): SGHNT, YYREEE (reference sequence). The CDR3, as DNA: TGTGCCAGCAGCTTGTGGGAGGGGGCCTTCAAAAACATTCAGTACTTC. Translation: CASSLWEGAFKNIQYF.

V gene TRBV10-3 combines with J gene TRBJ2-7; no clear D gene. The CDR3 covers 12 residues. The V end was cut by 1 base, the J end by 7 bases, with 8 bases between. Germline V gene lookup returns CDR1 ENHRY and CDR2 SYGVKD. CDR3 in amino acids: CAISEFIQEQYF. The CDR3 region has the DNA TGTGCCATCAGTGAGTTCATCCAAGAGCAGTACTTC.